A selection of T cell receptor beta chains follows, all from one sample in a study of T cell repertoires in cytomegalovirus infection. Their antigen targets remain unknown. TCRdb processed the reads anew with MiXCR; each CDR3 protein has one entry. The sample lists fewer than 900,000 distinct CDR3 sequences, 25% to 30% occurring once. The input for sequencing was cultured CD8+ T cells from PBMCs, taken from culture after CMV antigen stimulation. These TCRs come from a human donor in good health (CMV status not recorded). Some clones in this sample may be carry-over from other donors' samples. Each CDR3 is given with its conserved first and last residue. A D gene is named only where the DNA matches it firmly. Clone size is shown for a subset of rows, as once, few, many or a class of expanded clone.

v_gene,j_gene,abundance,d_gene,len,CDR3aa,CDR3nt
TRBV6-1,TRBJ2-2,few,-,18,CASGAYLLTGLSTGELFF,TGTGCCAGCGGCGCGTACCTCTTGACAGGACTATCCACCGGGGAGCTGTTTTTT
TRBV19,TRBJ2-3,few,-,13,CASSRRISDTQYF,TGTGCCAGTAGTAGGAGGATTTCGGATACGCAGTATTTT
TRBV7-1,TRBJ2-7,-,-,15,CASSKDPHPVDEQYF,TGTGCCAGCAGCAAAGACCCACACCCGGTGGACGAGCAGTACTTC
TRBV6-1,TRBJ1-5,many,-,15,CASSEFRTANQPQHF,TGTGCCAGCAGTGAATTTCGGACAGCTAATCAGCCCCAGCATTTT
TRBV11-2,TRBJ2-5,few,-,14,CASRKFQLEETQYF,TGTGCCAGCAGGAAGTTCCAGCTCGAGGAGACCCAGTACTTC
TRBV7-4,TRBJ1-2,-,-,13,CASSLARNNGYTF,TGTGCCAGCAGCTTAGCGCGAAACAATGGCTACACCTTC
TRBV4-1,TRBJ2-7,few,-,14,CASSQTGSGYEQYF,TGCGCCAGCAGCCAAACAGGGTCCGGCTACGAGCAGTACTTC
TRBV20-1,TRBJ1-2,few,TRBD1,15,CSARYSGTGMDGYTF,TGCAGTGCTCGTTATTCCGGGACAGGGATGGATGGCTACACCTTC
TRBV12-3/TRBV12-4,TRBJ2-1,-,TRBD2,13,CAGGRAGDHEQFF,TGTGCAGGTGGGCGAGCGGGGGACCATGAGCAGTTCTTC
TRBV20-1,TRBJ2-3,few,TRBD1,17,CSARAPSRQGYTDTQYF,TGCAGTGCTAGAGCCCCCTCCAGACAGGGTTACACAGATACGCAGTATTTT
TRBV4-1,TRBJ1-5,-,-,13,CASSQGLYQPQHF,TGCGCCAGCAGCCAAGGACTTTATCAGCCCCAGCATTTT
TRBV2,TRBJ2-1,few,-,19,CASKREDLSVEGSYNEQFF,TGTGCCAGCAAGAGAGAGGATTTAAGTGTGGAGGGCTCCTACAATGAGCAGTTCTTC
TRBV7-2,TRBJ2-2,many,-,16,CASSPPAGLNTGELFF,TGTGCCAGCAGCCCCCCTGCGGGGCTGAACACCGGGGAGCTGTTTTTT
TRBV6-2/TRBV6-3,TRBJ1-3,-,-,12,CASSYPSDTIYF,TGTGCCAGCAGTTACCCATCGGACACCATATATTTT
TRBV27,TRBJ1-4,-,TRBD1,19,CASSPNRGRAEMDNEKLFF,TGTGCCAGCAGTCCAAACAGGGGGCGCGCCGAGATGGATAATGAAAAACTGTTTTTT
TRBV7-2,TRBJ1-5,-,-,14,CASSLKDRHQPQHF,TGTGCCAGCAGCTTAAAGGACAGACATCAGCCCCAGCATTTT
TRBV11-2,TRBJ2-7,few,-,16,CASSLGSRRSENEQYF,TGTGCCAGCAGCTTAGGAAGCCGGAGAAGTGAGAACGAGCAGTACTTC
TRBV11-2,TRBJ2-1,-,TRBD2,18,CASSSAIYLAGGHYEQFF,TGTGCCAGCAGCTCTGCCATTTATCTAGCGGGGGGCCACTATGAGCAGTTCTTC
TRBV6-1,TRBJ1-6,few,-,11,CASSEAGTLHF,TGTGCCAGCAGTGAAGCGGGAACCCTCCACTTT
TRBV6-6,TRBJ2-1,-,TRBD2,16,CARLFGGLAGVNEQFF,TGTGCCAGACTCTTTGGGGGACTAGCGGGGGTCAATGAGCAGTTCTTC
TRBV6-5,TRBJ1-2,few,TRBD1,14,CASSARPGGDGYTF,TGTGCCAGCAGTGCAAGACCAGGGGGGGATGGCTACACCTTC
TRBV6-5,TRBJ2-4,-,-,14,CASSLAGPKNIQYF,TGTGCCAGCAGTTTGGCGGGGCCAAAAAACATTCAGTACTTC
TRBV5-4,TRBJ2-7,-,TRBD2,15,CASSQTSGAVYEQYF,TGTGCCAGCAGCCAGACTAGCGGGGCCGTCTACGAGCAGTACTTC
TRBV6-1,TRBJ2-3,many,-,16,CASSQLPSASTDTQYF,TGTGCCAGCAGTCAACTCCCCAGCGCGAGCACAGATACGCAGTATTTT
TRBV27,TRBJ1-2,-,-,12,CATTTRGSGYTF,TGTGCCACCACTACCCGGGGGAGTGGCTACACCTTC
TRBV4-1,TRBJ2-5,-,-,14,CASSQEAHRETQYF,TGCGCCAGCAGCCAAGAAGCTCACCGGGAGACCCAGTACTTC